The clone carrying this T cell receptor beta chain was seen more than once but under ten times. This sample is drawn from a study of blood T cell repertoires in COVID-19. Germline V gives CDR1 MDHEN, CDR2 SYDVKM. The CDR3 sequence is 12 residues long. V was trimmed by 4 bases and J by 6 bases, leaving 7 bases between them. Source study methods: Reference gene primers were amplified, and this amplification served to estimate nucleated cell counts. TCRdb's table, derived via immunoSEQ multiplex PCR, lists solely in-frame clones and lacks some. The DNA gave D and trimming, while V, J and clone size come from that table. The data hold approximately 250,000 clones, with about 87% observed a single time.

This TCR was sampled from a human donor in a cohort sampled during active COVID-19. Sequenced input: peripheral blood. The chain couples TRBV28 to TRBJ2-1; D remains ambiguous. The chain's CDR3 is CASSSPINEQFF. CDR3 bases: TGTGCCAGCAGTTCCCCCATCAATGAGCAGTTCTTC.